The clone carrying this T cell receptor beta chain has at least ten counts. Its cognate antigen is unknown. Unique molecular identifiers were attached to individual cDNA molecules. TCRdb fed the 5' RACE reads into MiXCR, producing one record per CDR3 protein. This sample carries some 80,000 distinct CDR3 sequences, 9.5% to 15% of them seen once, and the ten largest clones take 15% to 17%. The source of the sample is a study of early T cells in non-severe SARS-CoV-2 infection. About the research overall: The authors sequenced bulk RNA from unsorted whole blood, leaving chains unpaired.

The length of the CDR3 is 13 residues. Germline V gene data show CDR1 as DFQATT and CDR2 as SNEGSKA (reference sequence). V was cut by 5 bases and J by 1 base, with 9 bases left in between. General study results and limits: VDJdb matching, biased toward anti-spike CD8 responses, missed private and CD4 specificities.

The clonotype comes from an adult who was a healthcare worker with PCR-confirmed SARS-CoV-2 infection or an uninfected control (not recorded which). The donor label of this sample is uncertain. The specimen was whole blood, collected at baseline. The genes are TRBV20-1 and TRBJ2-1; D gene ambiguous. CDR3 sequence (DNA): TGCAGTGCTTCGCGTAATTCCTACAATGAGCAGTTCTTC. This encodes CSASRNSYNEQFF.